One TCR beta chain is described in this entry. These data originate in a study of blood T cell repertoires in COVID-19. Overall study: T cells, B-cell-depleted T cells, or PBMCs supplied cDNA or gDNA.

Clones were read by immunoSEQ multiplex PCR, and TCRdb kept only the in-frame ones, dropping some. The table includes around 57,000 clones, around 80% detected once. The CDR3 length is 16 residues. Per the germline V gene, CDR1 is LGHNA and CDR2 is YNFKEQ. The J segment lost 4 bases and the V segment lost 2 bases, leaving 4 bases of the junction unmatched. Sequences were obtained from peripheral blood. The chain carries TRBV4-2 and TRBJ2-3; 12 nucleotides match TRBD2. The TCR comes from a woman aged 55-70 years with acute or convalescent COVID-19. This CDR3 reads CASSQRLAGVADTQYF. In DNA, the CDR3 is TGTGCCAGCAGCCAAAGACTAGCGGGGGTAGCAGATACGCAGTATTTT.